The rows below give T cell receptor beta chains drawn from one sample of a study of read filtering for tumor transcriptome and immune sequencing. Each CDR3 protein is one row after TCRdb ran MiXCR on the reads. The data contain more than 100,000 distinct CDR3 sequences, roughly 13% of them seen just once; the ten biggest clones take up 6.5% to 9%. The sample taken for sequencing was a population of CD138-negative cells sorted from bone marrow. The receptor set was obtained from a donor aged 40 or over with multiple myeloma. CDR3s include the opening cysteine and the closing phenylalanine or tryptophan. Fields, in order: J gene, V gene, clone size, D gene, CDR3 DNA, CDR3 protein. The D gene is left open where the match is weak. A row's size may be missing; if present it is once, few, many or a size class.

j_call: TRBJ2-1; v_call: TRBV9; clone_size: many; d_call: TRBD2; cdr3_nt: TGTGCCAGCAGCTCCGAAGGGCTAGCGGGTAGCGGCACCAATGAGCAGTTCTTC; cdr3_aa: CASSSEGLAGSGTNEQFF
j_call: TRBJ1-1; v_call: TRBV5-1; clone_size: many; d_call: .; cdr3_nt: TGCGCCAGCAGCTCCGGACGGCTCACTGAAGCTTTCTTT; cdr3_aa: CASSSGRLTEAFF
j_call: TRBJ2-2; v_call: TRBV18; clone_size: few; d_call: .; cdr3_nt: TGTGCCAGCTCGCTACTCTTGACAGACCCGAACACCGGGGAGCTGTTTTTT; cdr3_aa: CASSLLLTDPNTGELFF
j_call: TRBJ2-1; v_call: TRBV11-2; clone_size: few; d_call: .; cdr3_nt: TGTGCCAGCAGCTTAGCGCTAAGGCCCAATGAGCAGTTCTTC; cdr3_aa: CASSLALRPNEQFF
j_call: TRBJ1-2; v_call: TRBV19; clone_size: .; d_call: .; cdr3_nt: TGTGCCAGTAGTATCACGGGAGTCGATGGCTACACCTTC; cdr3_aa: CASSITGVDGYTF
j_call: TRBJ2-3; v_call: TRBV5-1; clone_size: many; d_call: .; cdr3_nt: TGCGCCAGCAGCCCCAGAGCGGACACAGATACGCAGTATTTT; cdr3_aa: CASSPRADTDTQYF
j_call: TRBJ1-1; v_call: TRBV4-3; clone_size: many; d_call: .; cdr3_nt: TGCGCCAGCAGCCGGAAGGGAACAACTGAAGCTTTCTTT; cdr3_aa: CASSRKGTTEAFF
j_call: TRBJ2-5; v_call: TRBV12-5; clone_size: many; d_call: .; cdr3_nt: TGTGCTAGTGGTACTACAAATTCTCCCATTTTCCAAGAGACCCAGTACTTC; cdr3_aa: CASGTTNSPIFQETQYF
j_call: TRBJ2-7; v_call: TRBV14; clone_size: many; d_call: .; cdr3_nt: TGTGCCAGCAGCTCTAACAGGGCTCTCGAGCAGTACTTC; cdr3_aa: CASSSNRALEQYF
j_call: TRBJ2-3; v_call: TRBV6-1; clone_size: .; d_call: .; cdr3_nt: TGTGCCAGCAGCTTCGGACCATCCACAGATACGCAGTATTTT; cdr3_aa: CASSFGPSTDTQYF
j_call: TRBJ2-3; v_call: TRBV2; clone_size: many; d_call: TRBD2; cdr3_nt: TGTGCCAGCAGTACCGGGACTAGTCTCCCAGATACGCAGTATTTT; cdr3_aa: CASSTGTSLPDTQYF
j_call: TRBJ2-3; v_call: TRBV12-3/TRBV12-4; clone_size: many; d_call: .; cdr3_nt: TGTGCCAGCAGGGTCACAGATACGCAGTATTTT; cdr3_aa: CASRVTDTQYF
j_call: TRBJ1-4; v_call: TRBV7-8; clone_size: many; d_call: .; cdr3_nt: TGTGCCAGCAGCTTAAGAGCCTCGCGCAATGAAAAACTGTTTTTT; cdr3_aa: CASSLRASRNEKLFF
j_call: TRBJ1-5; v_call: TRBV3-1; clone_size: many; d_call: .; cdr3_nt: TGTGCCAGCAGCCCATGGACAGCCAATCAGCCCCAGCATTTT; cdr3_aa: CASSPWTANQPQHF